These 9 T cell receptor beta chains were sequenced from one sample in a study of shared clonotypes between healthy human individuals (dated by TCRdb to the early 2020s). The method was the immunoSEQ multiplex PCR assay. In TCRdb, the immuneACCESS table is reduced to in-frame sequences with V and J assigned. These tables do not hold every clone; where another copy was compared, an unresolved V gene accounts for under half, and the others remain unexplained. Across this sample there are just over 2,000,000 clones, with roughly 95% seen only once. The leading ten clones occupy 0.1% to 0.15% of the sample. The sample comprised naive CD4+ T cells sorted from blood. Explained via the paper, the cell subset or site label denotes: CD45RA+ positively selected. These receptors were collected from a man between 18 and 35 years old in good health.

This sequence joins TRBV11-3 and TRBJ2-1; D gene ambiguous. This CDR3 has 13 amino acids. Germline-derived CDR1 and CDR2 are SGHNT and YENEEA. Trimming stripped 2 bases from V and 9 bases from J, with 11 bases between. CDR3 nucleotides: TGTGCCAGCAGCTTATCTGTGGGAATTGAGCAGTTCTTC. Its protein is CASSLSVGIEQFF.

The J gene is TRBJ1-1, the V gene TRBV28; D might be TRBD1 (6 bases). CDR3 size: 14 residues. Trimming took 5 bases from V and 1 from J, leaving 11 bases between them. CDR1 and CDR2 (germline): MDHEN, SYDVKM. DNA of the CDR3: TGTGCCAGCAGTCCCGGACAGTCGAACACTGAAGCTTTCTTT. Translated, it gives CASSPGQSNTEAFF. Based on the CDR3 plus reference TRBV28 and TRBJ1-1, the full variable domain is DVKVTQSSRYLVKRTGEKVFLECVQDMDHENMFWYRQDPGLGLRLIYFSYDVKMKEKGDIPEGYSVSREKKERFSLILESASTNQTSMYLCASSPGQSNTEAFFGQGTRLTVV.

This rearrangement joins TRBV11-1 to TRBJ2-1; D uncertain. The CDR3 sequence is 14 residues long. V lost 0 bases, J lost 2 bases, and 5 bases lay in between. The V gene's germline CDR1 is SGHAT and CDR2 FQDESV (reference sequence). CDR3 in amino acids: CASSLATAYNEQFF. DNA for the CDR3: TGTGCCAGCAGCTTAGCGACGGCCTACAATGAGCAGTTCTTC.

The chain links TRBV6-5 to TRBJ2-7, with a possible D match to TRBD1 (5 bases). This CDR3 has 16 residues. Germline-derived CDR1 and CDR2 are MNHEY and SVGAGI. Trimming took off 0 bases at V and 4 bases at J, with 16 bases between the two ends. Here the CDR3 DNA reads TGTGCCAGCAGTTACTCGATCCTAGGGGAAAGATACGAGCAGTACTTC. Translating it yields CASSYSILGERYEQYF.

The gene calls are TRBV2 and TRBJ1-4; D perhaps matches TRBD1 (6 bases). The CDR3 is 13 amino acids. The V gene lost 7 bases and the J gene lost 5 bases, with 11 bases spanning the gap. Germline V CDR1 and CDR2: SNHLY, FYNNEI. CDR3 amino acids: CASTGQLNEKLFF. The CDR3 DNA is TGTGCCAGCACCGGACAGTTGAATGAAAAACTGTTTTTT.

This clone was seen a single time. V and J are TRBV30 and TRBJ2-7, with 8 nucleotides matching TRBD1. Germline lookup yields CDR1 GTSNPN and CDR2 SVGIG (reference sequence). J lost 3 bases, V lost 7 bases, and 2 bases had no gene match. CDR3 length: 11 amino acids. The DNA of the CDR3 is TGTGCCTCCGGACAGGGCTACGAGCAGTACTTC. This gives the protein CASGQGYEQYF.

The chain combines TRBV7-9 with TRBJ2-5; either TRBD1 or TRBD2 may fit D (5 bases each). V was clipped by 5 bases and J by 2 bases, with 21 bases between them. CDR3 length: 17 residues. Germline lookup yields CDR1 SEHNR and CDR2 FQNEAQ (reference sequence). CDR3 sequence reads: CASSDPLDGTAQETQYF. The CDR3 coding sequence is TGTGCCAGCAGCGATCCTTTAGATGGGACGGCACAAGAGACCCAGTACTTC.

The genes are TRBV6-1 and TRBJ2-5; 8 nucleotides line up with TRBD1. Germline loops: CDR1 MNHNS, CDR2 SASEGT. The CDR3 consists of 15 residues. Trimming removed 3 bases from V and 4 bases from J; junction bases left unmatched: 7. The CDR3 DNA reads TGTGCCAGCAGTGAGAGGACAGGGTCCGTAGAGACCCAGTACTTC. Encoded protein: CASSERTGSVETQYF.

A remark on this clone: The sample holds other DNA sequences that translate to the same CDR3. The V gene is TRBV30, the J gene TRBJ2-4, with D perhaps matching TRBD1 (5 bases). V gave up 0 bases and J gave up 4 bases, with 10 bases separating them. Germline V gene lookup returns CDR1 GTSNPN and CDR2 SVGIG (reference sequence). This CDR3 contains 14 residues. The CDR3 region is CAWSVVGAKNIQYF. The CDR3 DNA follows: TGTGCCTGGAGTGTGGTAGGGGCAAAAAACATTCAGTACTTC.